The source of this T cell receptor beta chain is a study of T cell responses to AZD1222 COVID-19 vaccine. Study overall: Doses given second, at about 4 or about 12 weeks, were pooled. Study outcomes and limitations: Breadth and depth of Spike-specific TCRs rose after two AZD1222 doses. Repertoire sampling occurred only after the peak T cell response.

Data came from immunoSEQ multiplex PCR; TCRdb stores just in-frame clones and leaves some out. The top ten clones hold 5% to 6% of a sample with about 120,000 clones, 80% to 90% of them seen once. For this clone: What it binds is not known.

CDR3 size: 16 residues. Germline CDR1 is SGHVS and CDR2 is FQNEAQ. With 1 base clipped from V and 4 bases from J, the junction kept 3 bases outside the gene matches. This chain connects TRBV7-8 to TRBJ2-1; 11 bases match TRBD2. Source: peripheral blood, taken on day 0 of AZD1222 vaccination. This TCR came from an adult in good health. The CDR3 sequence is CASSLGLAGGYNEQFF. In DNA form, the CDR3 reads TGTGCCAGCAGCTTAGGGCTAGCGGGAGGATACAATGAGCAGTTCTTC. Combining the CDR3 with reference TRBV7-8 and TRBJ2-1 gives the whole variable domain GAGVSQSPRYKVAKRGQDVALRCDPISGHVSLFWYQQALGQGPEFLTYFQNEAQLDKSGLPSDRFFAERPEGSVSTLKIQRTQQEDSAVYLCASSLGLAGGYNEQFFGPGTRLTVL.